One sample yielded the 10 T cell receptor beta chains listed below, sequenced in a study of tumor-infiltrating lymphocytes in primary liver carcinoma. Priming with a constant-region primer yielded TCR beta cDNA from about 540 ng total RNA. Slightly modified ARM-PCR served as the procedure for the TCR beta libraries. These libraries came from three rounds of nested multiplex PCR. Each of the first two PCR rounds ran nine to ten cycles with TRBV1-TRBV30 forward and C-beta reverse primers. TCRdb processed the multiplex PCR reads anew with MiXCR; each CDR3 protein has one entry. The data show over 250,000 distinct CDR3 sequences, with about 50% seen just once and about a sixth held by the top ten. In addition to blood RNA drawn from unsorted whole blood, germline DNA was extracted. Sample: peripheral blood. All receptors come from a woman aged 30 to 39 with primary liver carcinoma and hepatitis B virus infection.

The chain has TRBV6-1 and TRBJ2-1; no clear D. The CDR3 loop spans 13 amino acids. Per germline, CDR1 MNHNS and CDR2 SASEGT. V was pared by 7 bases and J by 3 bases, with 10 bases between. CDR3 protein: CASTRSYYNEQFF. CDR3 sequence (DNA): TGTGCCAGCACCAGGTCCTACTACAATGAGCAGTTCTTC.

The chain carries TRBV6-2 or TRBV6-3 and TRBJ1-5; 10 bases align to TRBD1. The CDR3 length is 14 residues. CDR1 is MNHEY, CDR2 SVGEGT, per germline. J was trimmed by 10 bases and V by 3 bases; bases with no gene match: 6. CDR3 residues: CASSYGTGAHPQHF. The CDR3 nucleotides read TGTGCCAGCAGTTATGGGACAGGGGCTCATCCCCAGCATTTT.

Of note for this clonotype: One junction end does not reproduce the germline sequence, and a read error may be involved. The chain employs TRBV11-3 and TRBJ2-6, with D maybe TRBD2 (7 bases). The germline CDR1 and CDR2 sequences are SGHNT and YENEEA. The CDR3 contains 18 residues. CDR3 nucleotides: TGTGCCAGCAGCTCGCCGATGGGGGGCGCACGGGGGGTCAACGTCCTGACTTTC. Its protein product is CASSSPMGGARGVNVLTF.

There are a few counts of this clonotype. The chain couples TRBV12-3 or TRBV12-4 to TRBJ2-3; the match to TRBD2 covers 10 bases. The CDR3 runs to 16 residues. The V gene end was trimmed by 7 bases and the J gene end by 3 bases; junction bases not matched to a gene: 10. The CDR3 sequence: CASNSRTSGRTDTQYF. In DNA form, the CDR3 reads TGTGCCAGCAATTCACGGACTAGCGGAAGGACAGATACGCAGTATTTT.

This clonotype turned up a few times. The rearrangement links TRBV4-1 to TRBJ2-7; TRBD1 aligns across 8 bases. Germline V gene data show CDR1 as MGHRA and CDR2 as YSYEKL. V shed 5 bases, J shed 7 bases, and the junction held 7 bases outside the gene matches. CDR3 size: 13 residues. CDR3 in amino acids: CASSKQGESEQYF. In nucleotides, the CDR3 is TGCGCCAGCAGCAAACAGGGGGAATCGGAGCAGTACTTC.

Details on this clonotype: Mismatch with germline at one junction end may stem from a read error. The chain is built from TRBV12-3 or TRBV12-4 and TRBJ1-3; unclear D gene. The CDR3 length is 14 residues. The CDR3 coding sequence is TGTGCCAGCAGTTTGTACGGGTCTGGAAACACCATGTATTTT. This encodes CASSLYGSGNTMYF.

Of note for this clonotype: With a much larger clone just one base away, this may be a read error. The chain recombines TRBV6-6 with TRBJ1-2, with D maybe TRBD1 (5 bases). The V and J ends lost 7 bases and 9 bases respectively, with 15 bases between them. Germline loops: CDR1 MNHNY, CDR2 SVGAGI (reference sequence). This CDR3 region has 12 residues. CDR3 coding DNA: TGTGCCAGCAATTCACAGGATAACAGCTACACCTTC. Protein product: CASNSQDNSYTF.

Remarks on this clonotype: An end of the junction differs from the germline gene, which may be a read error. This chain links TRBV6-5 with TRBJ2-2, with 7 nucleotides matching TRBD1. The CDR3 has 15 amino acids. Germline assignment: CDR1 MNHEY and CDR2 SVGAGI. Written as DNA, the CDR3 is TGTGCCAGCAGTCACGACAGGGAGAACATCGGGGAGCTGTTTTTT. Encoded protein: CASSHDRENIGELFF.

This clonotype was counted between two and nine times. The chain couples TRBV5-4 to TRBJ2-1; 14 bases are shared with TRBD2. The CDR3 has 21 amino acids. V was clipped by 3 bases and J by 10 bases; unmatched bases: 24. CDR1 is SGHNT, CDR2 YYREEE, per germline (reference sequence). CDR3 residues: CASSSPGQIPGTSGRRYEQFF. DNA for the CDR3: TGTGCCAGCAGCTCCCCGGGACAGATTCCTGGGACTAGCGGGAGACGGTACGAGCAGTTCTTC.

This clonotype was seen repeatedly, ten times or more. This chain uses TRBV11-2 with TRBJ2-5; 8 positions agree with TRBD2. The CDR3 extends over 14 amino acids. V was clipped by 5 bases and J by 5 bases; unmatched bases: 7. CDR1 and CDR2 (germline): SGHAT, FQNNGV. As DNA, the CDR3 is TGTGCCAGCAGCAAGGATCCGGGAGGGGAGACCCAGTACTTC. Encoded protein: CASSKDPGGETQYF.